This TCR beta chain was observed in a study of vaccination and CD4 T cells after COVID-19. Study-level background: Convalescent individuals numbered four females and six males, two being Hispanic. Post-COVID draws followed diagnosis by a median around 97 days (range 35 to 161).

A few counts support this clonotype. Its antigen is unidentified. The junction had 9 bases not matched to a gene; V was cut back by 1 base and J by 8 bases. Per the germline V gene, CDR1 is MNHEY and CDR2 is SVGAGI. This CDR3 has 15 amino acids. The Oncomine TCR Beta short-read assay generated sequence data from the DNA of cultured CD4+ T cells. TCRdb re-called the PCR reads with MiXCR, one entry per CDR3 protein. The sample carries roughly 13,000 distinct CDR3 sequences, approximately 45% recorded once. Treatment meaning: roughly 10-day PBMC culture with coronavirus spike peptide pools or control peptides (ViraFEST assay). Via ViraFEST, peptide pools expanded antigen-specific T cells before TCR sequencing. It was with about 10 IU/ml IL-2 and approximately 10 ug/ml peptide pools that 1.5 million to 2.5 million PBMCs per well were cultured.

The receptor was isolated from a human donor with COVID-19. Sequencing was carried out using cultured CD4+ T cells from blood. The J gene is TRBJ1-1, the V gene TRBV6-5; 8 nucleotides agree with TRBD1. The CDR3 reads CASSYWGRGQTEAFF. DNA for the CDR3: TGTGCCAGCAGTTACTGGGGCAGGGGGCAGACGGAAGCTTTCTTT.